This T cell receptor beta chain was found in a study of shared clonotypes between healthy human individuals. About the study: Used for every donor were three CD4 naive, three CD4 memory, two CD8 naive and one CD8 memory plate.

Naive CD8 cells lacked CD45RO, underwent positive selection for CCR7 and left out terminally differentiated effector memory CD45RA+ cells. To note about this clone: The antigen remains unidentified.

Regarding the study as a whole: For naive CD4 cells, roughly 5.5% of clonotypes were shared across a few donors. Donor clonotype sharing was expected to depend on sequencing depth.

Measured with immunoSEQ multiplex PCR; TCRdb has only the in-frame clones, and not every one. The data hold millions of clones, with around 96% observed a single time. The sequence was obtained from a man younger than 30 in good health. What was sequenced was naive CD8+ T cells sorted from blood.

In DNA, the CDR3 is TGTGCCAGCAGTGAAGCCCCATCCGGGACAGAGGGGGAAAAACTGTTTTTT. It translates to CASSEAPSGTEGEKLFF. The rearrangement joins TRBV6-1 to TRBJ1-4; 7 bases agree with TRBD1. The junction had 12 bases not matched to a gene; V was cut back by 0 bases and J by 8 bases. Germline lookup yields CDR1 MNHNS and CDR2 SASEGT. The CDR3 length is 17 residues.